This T cell receptor (beta chain) emerged from a study of memory B cells and T cells in multiple sclerosis. The study, taken as a whole, reports: Shared clonotype counts depended on differing compartment clone-set sizes and were normalized.

V lost 5 bases to trimming and J lost 7 bases, with 11 bases between them. The CDR3 runs 13 residues. CDR1 is SGHAT and CDR2 is FQNNGV in the germline V gene. This clone was seen more than once but under ten times. Its antigen is not known. Stimulus-free culture yielded autoproliferating CFSE-dim and non-proliferating CFSE-high T cells, each sequenced separately. Pooled replicate wells came from some 5x10^7 CFSE-labeled PBMCs cultured 7 days without stimulus. The PBMCs received 0.5 uM CFSE and serum-free culture with no added stimuli. The method was immunoSEQ multiplex PCR; TCRdb's version includes in-frame clones alone and lacks a portion of them. Here the sample spans 46,000 or so clones, around 79% being singletons.

Sequences were obtained from PBMCs from blood kept in culture. This sequence joins TRBV11-2 and TRBJ2-2; D is perhaps TRBD2 (5 bases). This TCR came from a human donor with multiple sclerosis. The CDR3 region is CASSLGSSGELFF. The CDR3 region has the DNA TGTGCCAGCAGCCTAGGGAGCAGCGGGGAGCTGTTTTTT.